This TCR beta chain was documented in a study of T cells in narcolepsy. This table comes from immunoSEQ multiplex PCR, and its TCRdb copy is limited to in-frame clones, with some not included. The sample comprises roughly 35,000 clones, about 85% of which are singletons, and approximately 1.5% rests with the top ten. The CDR3 loop spans 13 amino acids. The germline V gene has CDR1 MNHEY and CDR2 SVGAGI. V dropped 0 bases and J dropped 8 bases, with 10 bases sitting between them. This clonotype was obtained from a human donor with narcolepsy. The V call is TRBV6-5, the J call TRBJ1-2; no clear D gene. Sequencing input: CD45RA- memory CD4+ T cells from PBMCs. CDR3 in amino acids: CASSYSEDGGYTF. The CDR3 DNA reads TGTGCCAGCAGTTACTCGGAAGACGGCGGCTACACCTTC.